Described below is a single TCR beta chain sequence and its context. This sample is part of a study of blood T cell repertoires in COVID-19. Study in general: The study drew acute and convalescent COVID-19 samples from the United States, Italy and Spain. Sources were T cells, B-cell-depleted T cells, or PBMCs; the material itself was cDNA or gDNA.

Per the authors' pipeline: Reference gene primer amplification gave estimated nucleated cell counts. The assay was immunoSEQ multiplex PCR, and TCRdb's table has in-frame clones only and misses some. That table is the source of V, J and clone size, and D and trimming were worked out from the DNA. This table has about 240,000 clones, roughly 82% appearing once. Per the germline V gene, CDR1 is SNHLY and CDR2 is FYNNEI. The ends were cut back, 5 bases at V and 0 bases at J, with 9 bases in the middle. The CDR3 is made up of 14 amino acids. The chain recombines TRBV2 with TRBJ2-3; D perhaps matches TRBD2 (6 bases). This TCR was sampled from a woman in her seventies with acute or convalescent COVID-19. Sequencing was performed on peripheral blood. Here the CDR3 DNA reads TGTGCCAGCAGTCGCGGGGCCAGCACAGATACGCAGTATTTT. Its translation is CASSRGASTDTQYF.